Listed here are 27 T cell receptor beta chains from one sample, sequenced in a study of OX40 agonist ivuxolimab in advanced cancers. Sequencing was performed with immunoSEQ multiplex PCR; in TCRdb, only in-frame clones are kept and a portion is missing. The sample consists of some 86,000 clones, roughly 88% of them appearing once. Specimen: CD4+ or CD8+ T cells sorted from blood, collected in a trial of the OX40 agonist ivuxolimab. The receptors come from an adult with an advanced solid tumor such as melanoma, head and neck, liver or kidney cancer.

The chain couples TRBV12-5 to TRBJ1-3; possibly TRBD1 for D (6 bases). V was shortened by 3 bases and J by 0 bases, with 15 bases between the two germline ends. CDR3 length: 17 residues. Looked up from germline, CDR1 is LGHNT and CDR2 is FRNRAP. The CDR3 reads CASGLPRTANSGNTIYF. CDR3 nucleotides: TGTGCTAGTGGTTTACCTAGGACAGCCAACTCTGGAAACACCATATATTTT.

The chain recombines TRBV15 with TRBJ1-6; D gene uncertain. CDR3 length: 15 amino acids. CDR1 is LNHNV and CDR2 is YYDKDF in the germline V gene (reference sequence). Trimming removed 0 bases at V and 7 bases at J, with 10 bases between. The CDR3 DNA reads as TGTGCCACCAGCAGAGAGATTCCGGGAAATTCACCCCTCCACTTT. The encoded protein is CATSREIPGNSPLHF.

The rearrangement links TRBV6-5 to TRBJ1-2; 11 nucleotides match TRBD1. CDR1 and CDR2 from the germline V gene are MNHEY and SVGAGI. V lost 7 bases and J lost 8; bases outside the gene matches: 9. The CDR3 is 14 residues long. The CDR3 sequence: CASTRTGGSGGYTF. CDR3 sequence (DNA): TGTGCCAGCACTCGGACAGGGGGCTCGGGGGGCTACACCTTC.

The chain is built from TRBV7-6 and TRBJ1-6; tentatively, D is TRBD1 (5 bases). Trimming pared 5 bases from V and 4 bases from J, leaving 12 bases between. The CDR3 loop spans 15 amino acids. The germline V gene encodes CDR1 SGHVS and CDR2 FNYEAQ. The CDR3 DNA follows: TGTGCCAGCAGCGGATCGGGGGGATATAATTCACCCCTCCACTTT. Residues: CASSGSGGYNSPLHF.

The chain couples TRBV7-9 to TRBJ1-4, with D unclear. Looked up from germline, CDR1 is SEHNR and CDR2 is FQNEAQ (reference sequence). The CDR3 extends over 13 amino acids. V lost 5 bases, J lost 9 bases, and 13 bases lay in between. The CDR3 protein is CASSPSRDQKLFF. As DNA, the CDR3 is TGTGCCAGCAGCCCCTCTAGGGATCAAAAACTGTTTTTT.

V is TRBV28 and J is TRBJ1-1; a weak D match, TRBD1 (6 bases). V was cut by 7 bases and J by 0 bases, with 21 bases left in between. Germline assignment: CDR1 MDHEN and CDR2 SYDVKM. This CDR3 region has 17 residues. CDR3 DNA: TGTGCCAGCAACCCACCCCAGGGTGGGGGCATGAACACTGAAGCTTTCTTT. Residues: CASNPPQGGGMNTEAFF.

V usage is TRBV29-1 and J usage is TRBJ1-3; TRBD1 matches at 8 bases. Germline-derived CDR1 and CDR2 are SQVTM and ANQGSEA. V trimming: 7 bases; J trimming: 4 bases; junction bases outside the gene matches: 9. There are 14 residues in the CDR3. The CDR3 region is CSALIGTGGNTIYF. The CDR3 DNA follows: TGCAGCGCCCTTATCGGGACAGGCGGAAACACCATATATTTT. The variable domain in full, with the rest retrieved from reference TRBV29-1 and TRBJ1-3, is SAVISQKPSRDICQRGTSLTIQCQVDSQVTMMFWYRQQPGQSLTLIATANQGSEATYESGFVIDKFPISRPNLTFSTLTVSNMSPEDSSIYLCSALIGTGGNTIYFGEGSWLTVV.

CDR3 DNA sequence: TGTGCCAGCAGTGAAAGTCAGTTAAGGGCAGATACGCAGTATTTT. As protein: CASSESQLRADTQYF. The chain combines TRBV6-1 with TRBJ2-3; D not certain. V was pared by 2 bases and J by 4 bases, with 13 bases between. Per germline, CDR1 MNHNS and CDR2 SASEGT. CDR3 length: 15 amino acids.

The chain employs TRBV30 and TRBJ2-3; D remains ambiguous. The CDR3 is 13 amino acids. Trimming left V 1 base short and J 8 bases short, with 13 bases between. Germline lookup yields CDR1 GTSNPN and CDR2 SVGIG (reference sequence). In DNA form, the CDR3 reads TGTGCCTGGAGTGGCCCATCGTCCGGTACGCAGTATTTT. Translating gives CAWSGPSSGTQYF.

The chain links TRBV4-2 to TRBJ2-1, with 13 bases fitting TRBD2. CDR1 and CDR2 from the germline V gene are LGHNA and YNFKEQ. The CDR3 spans 18 residues. The V segment lost 4 bases and the J segment 2 bases; nucleotides outside the gene matches: 8. Written as DNA, the CDR3 is TGTGCCAGCAGCCTCGGACTAGCGGGGGCTTTCGCCTACAATGAGCAGTTCTTC. It encodes CASSLGLAGAFAYNEQFF.

The chain combines TRBV2 with TRBJ2-1; tentatively, D is TRBD1 (7 bases). This CDR3 is 15 amino acids long. Per the germline V gene, CDR1 is SNHLY and CDR2 is FYNNEI. V was cut by 6 bases and J by 7 bases, with 19 bases left in between. The CDR3 reads CASRRQGAGGNEQFF. CDR3 bases: TGTGCCAGCAGGAGACAGGGCGCCGGGGGAAATGAGCAGTTCTTC.

The chain is built from TRBV28 and TRBJ1-5; a possible D gene is TRBD1 (6 bases). The CDR3 spans 17 residues. Germline values: CDR1 MDHEN, CDR2 SYDVKM. Deletions cut 2 bases from V and 4 bases from J, with 18 bases between. For the CDR3, the DNA is TGTGCCAGCAGTTTAATCAGGGGAGACCCTTGGAATCAGCCCCAGCATTTT. Its protein product is CASSLIRGDPWNQPQHF.

The chain is built from TRBV5-1 and TRBJ1-2; D is unresolved. Per germline, CDR1 SGHRS and CDR2 YFSETQ. The V end lost 0 bases, the J end lost 8 bases, and 11 bases lay between the germline ends. The CDR3 runs 13 residues. The CDR3 DNA reads as TGCGCCAGCAGCTTGGAAGCCACCGGGGGCTACACCTTC. Translating it yields CASSLEATGGYTF.

The rearrangement links TRBV7-3 to TRBJ1-1, with D uncertain. With 2 bases removed from V and 2 bases from J, the gap between germline ends came to 18 bases. The CDR3 has 17 amino acids. Looked up from germline, CDR1 is SGHTA and CDR2 is FQGTGA. The CDR3 here is CASSLLEVSRFNTEAFF. The CDR3 coding sequence is TGTGCCAGCAGCTTATTGGAGGTCTCTCGTTTTAACACTGAAGCTTTCTTT.

Worth noting for this clone: The sample carries other DNA sequences with the same CDR3. The genes are TRBV18 and TRBJ1-1; TRBD1 might be the D (6 bases). Germline assignment: CDR1 KGHSH and CDR2 LQKENI. The CDR3 runs 13 residues. Trimming cost V 3 bases and J 1 base, with 6 bases left between them. As DNA, the CDR3 is TGTGCCAGCTCACCGGGACAGAACACTGAAGCTTTCTTT. This encodes CASSPGQNTEAFF.

This chain uses TRBV5-8 with TRBJ1-4; D gene uncertain. Per germline, CDR1 SGHTS and CDR2 YDEGEE. V lost 3 bases and J lost 5, with 14 bases in between. This CDR3 contains 15 residues. CDR3 coding DNA: TGTGCCAGCAGCTCGGGGTTGGAAATAAATGAAAAACTGTTTTTT. As protein: CASSSGLEINEKLFF.

Comment on this clone: One junction end does not reproduce the germline sequence, and a read error may be involved. The gene calls are TRBV19 and TRBJ1-2; TRBD1 matches at 7 bases. CDR3 length equals 13 residues. Looked up from germline, CDR1 is LNHDA and CDR2 is SQIVND (reference sequence). The CDR3 is CASRSLGTDRWAF. As DNA, the CDR3 is TGTGCCAGTAGATCCCTGGGGACAGACCGGTGGGCCTTC.

The V gene is TRBV6-6, the J gene TRBJ1-1; 7 bases are shared with TRBD1. CDR3 length equals 15 residues. V lost 7 bases and J lost 1; bases outside the gene matches: 9. Germline V gene lookup returns CDR1 MNHNY and CDR2 SVGAGI (reference sequence). The CDR3 DNA reads TGTGCCAGCAACCCACCCGGGACAGCGAACACTGAAGCTTTCTTT. As protein: CASNPPGTANTEAFF.

This chain joins TRBV7-6 and TRBJ1-2; D not resolved. Germline V gene lookup returns CDR1 SGHVS and CDR2 FNYEAQ. The length of the CDR3 is 14 residues. Trimming removed 1 base from V and 4 bases from J, with 10 bases in between. The CDR3 nucleotides are TGTGCCAGCAGCTTAGAGGCAGCAGGCTATGGCTACACCTTC. Protein: CASSLEAAGYGYTF.

This chain joins TRBV18 and TRBJ2-2; a possible D gene is TRBD2 (5 bases). CDR1 and CDR2 (germline): KGHSH, LQKENI. The CDR3 contains 13 residues. Trimming took off 2 bases at V and 5 bases at J, with 6 bases between the two ends. The CDR3 loop reads CASSPGETGELFF. CDR3 bases: TGTGCCAGCTCACCAGGGGAGACCGGGGAGCTGTTTTTT.

This chain links TRBV7-9 with TRBJ2-3; 7 bases are shared with TRBD1. This CDR3 spans 14 amino acids. V gave up 5 bases and J gave up 6 bases; unmatched junction bases: 8. Germline loops: CDR1 SEHNR, CDR2 FQNEAQ (reference sequence). The CDR3 nucleotides read TGTGCCAGCAGCCCGGGACAGCTAGGGGATACGCAGTATTTT. It specifies CASSPGQLGDTQYF.

This chain uses TRBV5-1 with TRBJ1-2; 8 nucleotides align to TRBD1. CDR1 and CDR2 (germline): SGHRS, YFSETQ. V was clipped by 4 bases and J by 4 bases; unmatched bases: 3. This CDR3 has 13 residues. The CDR3 sequence is CASSATGGYGYTF. Written as DNA, the CDR3 is TGCGCCAGCAGCGCTACAGGGGGCTATGGCTACACCTTC. Complete variable domain (other parts from reference TRBV5-1 and TRBJ1-2): KAGVTQTPRYLIKTRGQQVTLSCSPISGHRSVSWYQQTPGQGLQFLFEYFSETQRNKGNFPGRFSGRQFSNSRSEMNVSTLELGDSALYLCASSATGGYGYTFGSGTRLTVV.

The chain combines TRBV6-1 with TRBJ2-3; the D is unclear. The CDR3 has 13 residues. Germline loops: CDR1 MNHNS, CDR2 SASEGT. The CDR3 DNA reads as TGTGCATACAGAGACGGCACCACAGATACGCAGTATTTT. It specifies CAYRDGTTDTQYF.

The chain joins TRBV7-2 to TRBJ2-5; 11 nucleotides match TRBD2. CDR1 and CDR2 from the germline V gene are SGHTA and FQGNSA. The trim removed 3 bases at V and 5 bases at J, leaving 2 bases unmatched. This CDR3 has 14 amino acids. CDR3 amino acids: CASSFVAGGETQYF. CDR3 coding DNA: TGTGCCAGCAGCTTCGTAGCGGGGGGGGAGACCCAGTACTTC.

The gene calls are TRBV19 and TRBJ1-5; TRBD1 aligns across 7 bases. The CDR3 runs 16 residues. Losses at the gene ends were 4 bases for V and 2 bases for J; bases not matched to a gene: 8. Germline V CDR1 and CDR2: LNHDA, SQIVND (reference sequence). Here the CDR3 DNA reads TGTGCCAGTAGTACCCAGGGGGGTCGGGGCAATCAGCCCCAGCATTTT. This encodes CASSTQGGRGNQPQHF.

The rearrangement uses TRBV7-2 and TRBJ1-6; 9 bases line up with TRBD1. J was trimmed by 7 bases and V by 2 bases; bases with no gene match: 9. Germline assignment: CDR1 SGHTA and CDR2 FQGNSA. This CDR3 spans 17 amino acids. Written as DNA, the CDR3 is TGTGCCAGCAGCTTATGGGTGTCTGGGACAGGGAATTCACCCCTCCACTTT. This sequence encodes CASSLWVSGTGNSPLHF.

The rearrangement uses TRBV4-1 and TRBJ1-6; 10 bases fit TRBD1. The CDR3 length is 18 residues. Trimming at V came to 1 base and at J to 1 base, leaving 4 bases not matched to a gene. CDR1 MGHRA and CDR2 YSYEKL come from the germline V gene. The CDR3 here is CASSQAWTGGSYNSPLHF. In nucleotides, the CDR3 is TGCGCCAGCAGCCAAGCTTGGACAGGGGGGTCCTATAATTCACCCCTCCACTTT.